The T cell receptor (beta chain) described here comes from a study of T cell responses to AZD1222 COVID-19 vaccine. The CDR3 contains 12 residues. Germline V gives CDR1 MDHEN, CDR2 SYDVKM. Deletions cut 6 bases from V and 7 bases from J, with 13 bases between. Some clones are missing from TCRdb's copy, which holds only in-frame ones; the method was immunoSEQ multiplex PCR. The sample gives fewer than 150,000 clones, about 89% of which show up once; around a tenth is in the top ten. This sequence joins TRBV28 and TRBJ2-7; D possibly uses TRBD1 or TRBD2 (5 bases each). The input for sequencing was peripheral blood, taken 28 days after the second AZD1222 dose. This clonotype was obtained from an adult who received the AZD1222 COVID-19 vaccine. In nucleotides, the CDR3 is TGTGCCAGCAGGACTCCGGGGCTTGAGCAGTACTTC. Its translation is CASRTPGLEQYF.